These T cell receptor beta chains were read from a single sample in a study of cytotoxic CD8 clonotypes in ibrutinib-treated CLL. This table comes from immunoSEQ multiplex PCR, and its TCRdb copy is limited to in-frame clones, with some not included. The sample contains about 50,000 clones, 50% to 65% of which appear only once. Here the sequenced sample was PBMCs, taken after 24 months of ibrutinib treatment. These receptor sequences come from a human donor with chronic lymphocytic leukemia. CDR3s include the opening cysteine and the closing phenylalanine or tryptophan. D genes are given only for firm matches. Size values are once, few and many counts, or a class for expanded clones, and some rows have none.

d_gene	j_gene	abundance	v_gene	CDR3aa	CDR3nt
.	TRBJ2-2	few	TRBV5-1	CASSSRGTGTGELFF	TGCGCCAGCAGCTCCCGGGGGACGGGCACCGGGGAGCTGTTTTTT
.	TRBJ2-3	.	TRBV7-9	CASSFGLGGTDTQYF	TGTGCCAGCAGCTTTGGTCTGGGGGGCACAGATACGCAGTATTTT
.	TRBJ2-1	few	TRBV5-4	CASSLPTSSYNEQFF	TGTGCCAGCAGCTTGCCAACTAGCTCCTACAATGAGCAGTTCTTC
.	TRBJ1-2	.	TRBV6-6	CASSPDSYGYTF	TGTGCCAGCAGCCCGGACAGCTATGGCTACACCTTC
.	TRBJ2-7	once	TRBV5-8	CASSLGVRGGEQYF	TGTGCCAGCAGCTTGGGAGTCAGGGGGGGCGAGCAGTACTTC
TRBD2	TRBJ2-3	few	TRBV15	CATSRDPGLAGGQDTQYF	TGTGCCACCAGCAGAGATCCGGGACTAGCGGGGGGGCAAGATACGCAGTATTTT
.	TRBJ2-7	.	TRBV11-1	CASSPPGTPERVYF	TGTGCCAGCAGCCCCCCCGGGACTCCAGAACGGGTCTACTTC
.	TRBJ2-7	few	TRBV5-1	CASSGRAGHGEQYF	TGCGCCAGCAGCGGACGGGCAGGGCATGGCGAGCAGTACTTC
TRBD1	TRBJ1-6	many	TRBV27	CASSLDRGYSPLHF	TGTGCCAGCAGTTTGGACAGGGGGTATTCACCCCTCCACTTT
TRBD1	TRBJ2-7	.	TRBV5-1	CASSLGLRTGGGEQYF	TGCGCCAGCAGCTTAGGCCTTAGAACAGGGGGAGGCGAGCAGTACTTC
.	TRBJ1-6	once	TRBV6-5	CASRLLGASLRALHF	TGTGCCAGCAGGCTTCTGGGGGCCAGCTTGAGAGCCCTCCACTTT
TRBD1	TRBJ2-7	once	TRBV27	CASSLGPTGGYEQYF	TGTGCCAGCAGTTTAGGGCCGACAGGGGGCTACGAGCAGTACTTC
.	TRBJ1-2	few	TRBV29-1	CSVEDQQGHGYTF	TGCAGCGTTGAAGATCAGCAGGGTCATGGCTACACCTTC
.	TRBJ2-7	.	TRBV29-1	CSVALIGNEQYF	TGCAGCGTTGCGCTGATCGGGAACGAGCAGTACTTC
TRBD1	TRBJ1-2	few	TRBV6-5	CASSYSDRQGGGYTF	TGTGCCAGCAGTTACTCCGACCGCCAAGGGGGCGGGTACACCTTC
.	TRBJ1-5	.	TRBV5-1	CASSLATGTNQPQHF	TGCGCCAGCAGCTTGGCCACAGGGACAAATCAGCCCCAGCATTTT
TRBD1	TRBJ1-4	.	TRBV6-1	CASNIRTGTKEKLFF	TGTGCCAGCAATATTAGGACAGGGACGAAAGAAAAACTGTTTTTT
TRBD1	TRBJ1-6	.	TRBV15	CATSKRDARTGSPLHF	TGTGCCACCAGCAAAAGGGACGCACGGACAGGTTCACCCCTCCACTTT
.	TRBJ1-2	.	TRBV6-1	CASSGSRHF	TGTGCCAGCAGTGGGTCCCGACACTTC
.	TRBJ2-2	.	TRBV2	CASSDIWAGELFF	TGTGCCAGCAGTGATATCTGGGCCGGGGAGCTGTTTTTT
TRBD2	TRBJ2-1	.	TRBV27	CVSSRAGAIYNEQFF	TGTGTCAGCAGTAGAGCGGGGGCGATCTACAATGAGCAGTTCTTC
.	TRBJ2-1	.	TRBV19	CASSTLGGEWGQFF	TGTGCCAGTAGTACCCTGGGCGGGGAATGGGGGCAGTTCTTC
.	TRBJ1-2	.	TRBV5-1	CASSPGQTANYGYTF	TGCGCCAGCAGCCCTGGCCAGACAGCTAACTATGGCTACACCTTC
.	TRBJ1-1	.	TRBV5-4	CASSFTGNTEAFF	TGTGCCAGCAGCTTTACAGGGAACACTGAAGCTTTCTTT
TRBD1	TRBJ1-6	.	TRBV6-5	CASSEGTAMPLHF	TGTGCCAGCAGTGAAGGGACAGCCATGCCCCTCCACTTT
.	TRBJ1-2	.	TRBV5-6	CASSLAREPYGYTF	TGTGCCAGCAGCTTGGCCAGGGAGCCCTATGGCTACACCTTC
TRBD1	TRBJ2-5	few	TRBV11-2	CASSTGTGISETQYF	TGTGCCAGCAGCACCGGGACAGGTATTTCGGAGACCCAGTACTTC
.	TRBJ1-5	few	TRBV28	CASSPPGREDNQPQHF	TGTGCCAGCAGTCCCCCCGGCAGGGAGGACAATCAGCCCCAGCATTTT
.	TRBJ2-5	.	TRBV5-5	CASSFKARQETQYF	TGTGCCAGCAGCTTTAAGGCTCGTCAAGAGACCCAGTACTTC
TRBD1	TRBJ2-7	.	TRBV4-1	CASSRGQGSSYEQYF	TGCGCCAGCAGCCGAGGACAGGGTAGCTCCTACGAGCAGTACTTC
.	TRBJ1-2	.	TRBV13	CASSFKTYGYTF	TGTGCCAGCAGCTTTAAAACATATGGCTACACCTTC
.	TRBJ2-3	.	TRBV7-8	CASSPGSSTDTQYF	TGTGCCAGCAGCCCCGGATCTTCCACAGATACGCAGTATTTT
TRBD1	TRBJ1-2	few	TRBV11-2	CASSLDGGTGVYGYTF	TGTGCCAGCAGCTTAGATGGGGGGACAGGGGTCTATGGCTACACCTTC
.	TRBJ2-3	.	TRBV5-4	CASRGEDTQYF	TGTGCCAGCAGGGGGGAAGATACGCAGTATTTT
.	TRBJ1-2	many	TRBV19	CASQPIWGDGYTF	TGTGCCAGCCAGCCTATTTGGGGAGATGGCTACACCTTC